The 23 T cell receptor beta chains reported below all come from one sample, sequenced in a study of radiotherapy plus CTLA-4 blockade in lung cancer. Profiling relied on immunoSEQ multiplex PCR, and the TCRdb table lists in-frame clones only, not all of them. This table has 85,000 to 100,000 clones, 72% appearing once. The source material was peripheral blood, sampled from a patient treated with radiotherapy plus ipilimumab. The source is a human donor with non-small cell lung cancer that progressed on radiotherapy plus ipilimumab.

In its sample, this clone was seen a few times. V gene TRBV6-5 combines with J gene TRBJ1-2; 7 positions agree with TRBD1. Germline CDR1 is MNHEY and CDR2 is SVGAGI. V lost 6 bases to trimming and J lost 4 bases; unmatched junction nucleotides: 11. The CDR3 consists of 15 residues. The CDR3 DNA reads as TGTGCCAGCAGAACGGGACAGTCCTTAAGCTATGGCTACACCTTC. Amino acids: CASRTGQSLSYGYTF.

With regard to this clone: The sample holds other DNA sequences that translate to the same CDR3. V usage is TRBV7-6 and J usage is TRBJ2-7; TRBD1 matches 9 bases. The V gene's germline CDR1 is SGHVS and CDR2 FNYEAQ. There are 14 residues in the CDR3. V gave up 4 bases and J gave up 4 bases; unmatched junction bases: 5. The CDR3 here is CASSSRQGDYEQYF. CDR3 nucleotide sequence: TGTGCCAGCAGCTCAAGACAGGGGGATTACGAGCAGTACTTC.

The chain joins TRBV7-9 to TRBJ2-3; D unresolved. CDR3 length: 11 amino acids. Trimming shortened V by 6 bases and J by 6 bases, and 7 bases separated the two germline ends. CDR1 and CDR2 from the germline V gene are SEHNR and FQNEAQ (reference sequence). For the CDR3, the DNA is TGTGCCAGCAGTTGGGTGGATACGCAGTATTTT. Its translation is CASSWVDTQYF.

The chain has TRBV5-6 and TRBJ2-1; 8 positions match TRBD1. The V gene end was trimmed by 3 bases and the J gene end by 3 bases; junction bases not matched to a gene: 5. The length of the CDR3 is 15 residues. CDR1 SGHDT and CDR2 YYEEEE come from the germline V gene. The CDR3 loop reads CASSSGQGNYNEQFF. CDR3 sequence (DNA): TGTGCCAGCAGCTCCGGACAGGGTAACTACAATGAGCAGTTCTTC.

The chain recombines TRBV5-8 with TRBJ1-1; D is unresolved. There are 16 residues in the CDR3. CDR1 and CDR2 (germline): SGHTS, YDEGEE. The germline V and J ends were trimmed by 3 bases and 2 bases, with 17 bases remaining between them. DNA for the CDR3: TGTGCCAGCAGCTCCGGACTTGGGAGCATAAACACTGAAGCTTTCTTT. Translation gives CASSSGLGSINTEAFF.

The chain couples TRBV27 to TRBJ1-2; D possibly corresponds to TRBD1 (5 bases). The V end was cut by 11 bases, the J end by 4 bases, with 17 bases between. This CDR3 contains 13 residues. Looked up from germline, CDR1 is MNHEY and CDR2 is SMNVEV (reference sequence). CDR3 bases: TGTGCCTCCCGGTCCGGGGCGAGCTATGGCTACACCTTC. This translates into CASRSGASYGYTF.

This clone showed up just once. This chain links TRBV10-3 with TRBJ1-5; D is ambiguous. This CDR3 is 15 amino acids long. Germline V gene data show CDR1 as ENHRY and CDR2 as SYGVKD. Trimming cost V 3 bases and J 1 base, with 10 bases left between them. CDR3 nucleotides: TGTGCCATCAGTGACGAGTGGAACAGCAATCAGCCCCAGCATTTT. Protein sequence: CAISDEWNSNQPQHF.

The chain combines TRBV5-4 with TRBJ2-2, with D tentatively TRBD1 or TRBD2 (5 bases each). This CDR3 is 13 amino acids long. V gave up 1 base and J gave up 6 bases, with 7 bases separating them. The germline V gene encodes CDR1 SGHNT and CDR2 YYREEE (reference sequence). CDR3 sequence (DNA): TGTGCCAGCAGCTTGTGGGGGTCCGGGGAGCTGTTTTTT. It yields the protein CASSLWGSGELFF.

The chain carries TRBV7-2 and TRBJ1-2; TRBD1 agrees at 9 bases. V gave up 2 bases and J gave up 6 bases; unmatched junction bases: 1. From germline, CDR1 is SGHTA and CDR2 FQGNSA. This CDR3 spans 13 amino acids. The CDR3 here is CASSLRQGDGYTF. The CDR3 DNA follows: TGTGCCAGCAGCTTAAGACAGGGGGATGGCTACACCTTC.

This clone turned up a few times. The chain uses TRBV6-1 and TRBJ2-7, with unresolved D. The CDR3 contains 13 residues. The germline V gene encodes CDR1 MNHNS and CDR2 SASEGT. Trimming removed 1 base at V and 7 bases at J, with 11 bases between. The CDR3 bases are TGTGCCAGCAGTGAAGACGGCTTTACGGAGCAGTACTTC. Residues: CASSEDGFTEQYF.

This clone was seen a handful of times. J is TRBJ2-7 and V is TRBV29-1; 12 bases match TRBD1. The trim removed 3 bases at V and 4 bases at J, leaving 10 bases unmatched. Germline-derived CDR1 and CDR2 are SQVTM and ANQGSEA. The CDR3 is 16 amino acids. CDR3 sequence (DNA): TGCAGCGTTGATGGGTTGCCGGGACAGGGGGCGTACGAGCAGTACTTC. Protein: CSVDGLPGQGAYEQYF.

This clone was recorded only once. The chain employs TRBV19 and TRBJ2-1; perhaps D is TRBD1 or TRBD2 (5 bases each). Trimming left V 7 bases short and J 0 bases short, with 13 bases between. From germline, CDR1 is LNHDA and CDR2 SQIVND (reference sequence). There are 15 residues in the CDR3. In nucleotides, the CDR3 is TGTGCCAGTACCGGGGCCCAGAGCTCCTACAATGAGCAGTTCTTC. As protein: CASTGAQSSYNEQFF.

This rearrangement joins TRBV27 to TRBJ1-1; D is perhaps TRBD1 (5 bases). The CDR3 is 12 amino acids. Germline V CDR1 and CDR2: MNHEY, SMNVEV (reference sequence). With 3 bases removed from V and 10 bases from J, the gap between germline ends came to 12 bases. CDR3 residues: CASSFTGDLAFF. The CDR3, as DNA: TGTGCCAGCAGTTTTACGGGGGATCTAGCTTTCTTT.

The genes are TRBV29-1 and TRBJ1-1; D gene ambiguous. CDR1 and CDR2 from the germline V gene are SQVTM and ANQGSEA. Between the trimmed V and J ends, which lost 3 bases and 0 bases, there was a span of 8 bases. The CDR3 extends over 13 amino acids. CDR3 protein: CSVDPGVNTEAFF. CDR3 nucleotide sequence: TGCAGCGTTGACCCAGGAGTGAACACTGAAGCTTTCTTT.

V usage is TRBV4-1 and J usage is TRBJ1-2, with D maybe TRBD1 (5 bases). With 4 bases removed from V and 2 bases from J, the gap between germline ends came to 5 bases. The CDR3 has 12 residues. Looked up from germline, CDR1 is MGHRA and CDR2 is YSYEKL. The CDR3 bases are TGCGCCAGCAGCCGGGGGAACTATGGCTACACCTTC. Translation gives CASSRGNYGYTF.

V usage is TRBV21-1 and J usage is TRBJ1-5. TRBV21-1 is tagged as a pseudogene. CDR3 size: 16 residues. The CDR3 bases are TGTGCCAGCAGCAACCGAGGGGGGCACGGCAATCAGCCCCAGCATTTT. Translated, it gives CASSNRGGHGNQPQHF.

The chain joins TRBV4-3 to TRBJ2-6, with 10 bases fitting TRBD1. The V and J ends lost 4 bases and 4 bases, in that order; junction bases with no gene match: 4. Germline-derived CDR1 and CDR2 are LGHNA and YSLEER. The CDR3 spans 16 residues. The CDR3 reads CASSRDRGSGANVLTF. The CDR3 DNA sequence: TGCGCCAGCAGCCGGGACAGGGGATCCGGGGCCAACGTCCTGACTTTC.

The chain carries TRBV6-6 and TRBJ2-6; D may be TRBD1 (5 bases). This CDR3 is 15 amino acids long. CDR1 and CDR2 from the germline V gene are MNHNY and SVGAGI (reference sequence). V was shortened by 5 bases and J by 2 bases, with 10 bases between the two germline ends. The CDR3 coding sequence is TGTGCCAGCAGTGACTTGGGGCCTGGGGCCAACGTCCTGACTTTC. Translation gives CASSDLGPGANVLTF.

This clone has more than one count but fewer than ten. The gene calls are TRBV7-2 and TRBJ1-5; D is unresolved. In germline, CDR1 is SGHTA, CDR2 FQGNSA. V dropped 2 bases and J dropped 7 bases, with 18 bases sitting between them. The CDR3 runs 16 residues. CDR3 region: CASSLTVSLAGQPQHF. The CDR3 DNA follows: TGTGCCAGCAGCTTAACCGTGTCCCTGGCCGGCCAGCCCCAGCATTTT.

The chain has TRBV6-5 and TRBJ1-1; TRBD1 is a possible D gene (5 bases). The germline gives CDR1 MNHEY, CDR2 SVGAGI. The CDR3 runs to 13 residues. V gave up 10 bases and J gave up 5 bases, with 17 bases separating them. DNA of the CDR3: TGTGCCACCACCGCAGGGTTTAGGACTGAAGCTTTCTTT. Translation gives CATTAGFRTEAFF.

This sequence joins TRBV5-4 and TRBJ2-7, with D perhaps being TRBD1 or TRBD2 (5 bases each). Trimming pared 5 bases from V and 11 bases from J, leaving 14 bases between. The CDR3 has 11 amino acids. CDR1 is SGHNT and CDR2 is YYREEE in the germline V gene (reference sequence). CDR3 coding DNA: TGTGCCAGCAGGCAGGGTATGAGGGAGTACTTC. As protein: CASRQGMREYF.

This chain links TRBV20-1 with TRBJ2-5; D not certain. This CDR3 comprises 11 residues. Germline V gene sequence: CDR1 DFQATT, CDR2 SNEGSKA (reference sequence). Trimming shortened V by 4 bases and J by 4 bases, and 7 bases separated the two germline ends. In DNA, the CDR3 is TGCAGTGCTAACAGTGTAGAGACCCAGTACTTC. Protein: CSANSVETQYF.

This clone came up a few times. The chain couples TRBV15 to TRBJ2-7, with 10 bases that match TRBD2. Trimming took 1 base from V and 2 from J; bases not matched to a gene: 5. The CDR3 is made up of 16 amino acids. Germline lookup yields CDR1 LNHNV and CDR2 YYDKDF (reference sequence). The CDR3 protein is CATSRVASGRPYEQYF. CDR3 nucleotides: TGTGCCACCAGCAGAGTAGCTAGCGGGAGACCCTACGAGCAGTACTTC.